This TCR beta chain comes out of a study of blood T cell repertoires in COVID-19 (dated by TCRdb to 2020 to 2022). In the study overall: The collaborator samples originated in the United States, Italy and Spain and spanned the acute and convalescent phases of COVID-19. The prospective study material was composed of cDNA or gDNA derived from T cells, B-cell-depleted T cells, or PBMCs. The dataset comprised deeply sampled blood TCRbeta repertoires from subjects exposed to, actively infected with, or recovered from COVID-19. A freely available public database, intended as a resource for researchers studying the immune response to SARS-CoV-2, is where the repertoires were released. Samples were obtained from the ongoing ImmuneRACE study (first 160 participants) and from about 1,300 subjects provided by 6 global collaborators. Sample metadata almost always included a de-identified subject ID, COVID-19 status, age in years and sex. HLA class I and class II types, where available, came from metadata supplied by the sample provider rather than from assay-based typing. General findings and caveats noted by the study authors: How much clinical and demographic metadata was included differed by source and by participant, and the metadata was provided uncurated.

On this clone: No cognate antigen has been identified for it. No much larger clone is present one base from it, and per-base qualities are unavailable.

Enrolling through a virtual design, the prospective study's participants ranged in age from roughly 18 to 89 years and lived across roughly 23 United States geographic areas. To assign participants to cohorts, the prospective study relied on clinical history that participants themselves reported in a screening survey and a study questionnaire. For ImmuneRACE Cohort 3, a participant was defined as recovered based on two consecutive negative NP/OP PCR tests, clearance by a healthcare professional, or resolution of symptoms. In the prospective study, whole blood, serum and a nasopharyngeal or oropharyngeal swab were collected from each participant by mobile phlebotomists. Prospective study participants could optionally give additional blood draws and questionnaires over an approximately two-month period. Blood samples from the prospective study were shipped frozen or at room temperature prior to DNA extraction.

The germline V end is reduced by 0 bases and the J end by 2 bases; junction bases left unmatched: 4. Including the terminal cysteine and phenylalanine, the CDR3 comprises 15 residues. Here the CDR3 DNA is all that survives: 45 bases in frame from base 1. The germline V gene gives CDR1 as LGHNA and CDR2 as YSLEER. The immunoSEQ Assay, a bias-controlled multiplex PCR, was used to amplify TCRbeta CDR3 regions from genomic DNA. The authors' analysis ran thus. Within the assay, amplification of reference gene primers was used to estimate how many nucleated cells each sample contained. Sequence reads were collapsed and filtered to measure the absolute abundance of every unique TCRbeta CDR3 rearrangement. For each sample, productive Simpson clonality was calculated as the square root of Simpson's diversity index over productive rearrangements. The source is immuneACCESS, and TCRdb retained only in-frame sequences with V and J called. Part of the clones is not carried over; for the studies checked, unresolved V genes explain less than half of this, and the remainder is unexplained. V, J and clone size are those of that table, while D and trimming were read from the DNA. The sample yields 430,000 or so clones; approximately 88% were counted once. The top ten clones comprise over 1.5% of the sample.

The chain links TRBV4-3 with TRBJ2-7, with TRBD2 identical over 7 junction bases. The clonotype was recovered from a woman aged 40 to 55 who had recovered from COVID-19. Sequenced sample: PBMCs or T cells enriched from blood (not recorded which). Read as DNA, the sequence is TGCGCCAGCAGCCAAGATATAGCGGGCCCCTACGAGCAGTACTTC. Its amino acids are CASSQDIAGPYEQYF.